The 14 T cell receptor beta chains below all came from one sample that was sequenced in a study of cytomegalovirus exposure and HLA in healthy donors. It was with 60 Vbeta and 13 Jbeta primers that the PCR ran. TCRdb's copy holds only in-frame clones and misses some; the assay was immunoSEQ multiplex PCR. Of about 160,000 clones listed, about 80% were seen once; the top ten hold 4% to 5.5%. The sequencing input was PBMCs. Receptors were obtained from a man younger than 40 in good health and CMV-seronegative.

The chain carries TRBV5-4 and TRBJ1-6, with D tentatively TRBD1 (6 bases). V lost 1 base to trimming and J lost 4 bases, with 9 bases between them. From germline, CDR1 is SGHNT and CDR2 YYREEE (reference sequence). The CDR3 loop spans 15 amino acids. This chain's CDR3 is CASSLTGWYNSPLHF. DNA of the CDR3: TGTGCCAGCAGCTTGACAGGGTGGTATAATTCACCCCTCCACTTT.

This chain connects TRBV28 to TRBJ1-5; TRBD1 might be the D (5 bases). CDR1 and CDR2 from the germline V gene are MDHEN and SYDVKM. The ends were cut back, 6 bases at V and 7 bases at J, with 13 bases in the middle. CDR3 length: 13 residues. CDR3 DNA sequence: TGTGCCAGCAGACCGAACGGGGGGCAGCCCCAGCATTTT. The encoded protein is CASRPNGGQPQHF.

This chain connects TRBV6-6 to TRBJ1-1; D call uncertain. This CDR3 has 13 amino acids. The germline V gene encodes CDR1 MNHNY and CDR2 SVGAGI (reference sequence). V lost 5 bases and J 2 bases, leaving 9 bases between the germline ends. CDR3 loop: CASSHKLNTEAFF. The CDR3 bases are TGTGCCAGCAGTCACAAACTAAACACTGAAGCTTTCTTT.

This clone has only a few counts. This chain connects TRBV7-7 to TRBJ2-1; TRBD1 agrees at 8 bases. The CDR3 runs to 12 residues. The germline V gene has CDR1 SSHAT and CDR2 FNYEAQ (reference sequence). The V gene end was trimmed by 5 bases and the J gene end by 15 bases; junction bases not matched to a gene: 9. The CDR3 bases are TGTGCCAGCAGCGCCCGGACAGGGAAGCGGTTCTTC. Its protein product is CASSARTGKRFF.

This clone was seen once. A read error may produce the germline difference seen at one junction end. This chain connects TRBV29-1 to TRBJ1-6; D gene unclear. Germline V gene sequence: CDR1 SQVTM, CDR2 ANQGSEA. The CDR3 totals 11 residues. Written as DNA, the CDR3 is TGCAGCGTGGAAGTCTCAGGCACCCTCCACTTT. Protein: CSVEVSGTLHF.

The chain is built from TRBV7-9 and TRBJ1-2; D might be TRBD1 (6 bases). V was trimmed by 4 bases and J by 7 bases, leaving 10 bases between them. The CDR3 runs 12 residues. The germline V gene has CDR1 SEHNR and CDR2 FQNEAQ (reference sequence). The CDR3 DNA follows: TGTGCCAGCAGCTGGGGGCGCGGTGGCTACACCTTC. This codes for CASSWGRGGYTF.

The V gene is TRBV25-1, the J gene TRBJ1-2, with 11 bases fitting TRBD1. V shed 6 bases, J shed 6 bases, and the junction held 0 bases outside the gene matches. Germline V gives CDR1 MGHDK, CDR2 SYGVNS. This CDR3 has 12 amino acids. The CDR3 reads CASRGQGDGYTF. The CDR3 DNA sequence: TGTGCCAGCAGGGGACAGGGGGATGGCTACACCTTC.

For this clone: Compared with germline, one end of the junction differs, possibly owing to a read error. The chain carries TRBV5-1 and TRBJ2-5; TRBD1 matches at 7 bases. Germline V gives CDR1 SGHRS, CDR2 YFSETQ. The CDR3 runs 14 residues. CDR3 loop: CASSFGTDREAQYF. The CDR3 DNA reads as TGCGCCAGCAGCTTTGGGACAGACCGAGAGGCCCAGTACTTC. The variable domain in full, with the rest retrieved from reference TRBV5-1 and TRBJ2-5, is KAGVTQTPRYLIKTRGQQVTLSCSPISGHRSVSWYQQTPGQGLQFLFEYFSETQRNKGNFPGRFSGRQFSNSRSEMNVSTLELGDSALYLCASSFGTDREAQYFGPGTRLLVL.

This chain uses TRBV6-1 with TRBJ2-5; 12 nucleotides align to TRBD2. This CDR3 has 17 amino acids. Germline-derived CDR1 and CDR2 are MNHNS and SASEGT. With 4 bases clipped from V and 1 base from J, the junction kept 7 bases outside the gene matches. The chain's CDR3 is CASSVSSGGDPQETQYF. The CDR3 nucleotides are TGTGCCAGCAGTGTGTCTAGCGGGGGGGACCCCCAAGAGACCCAGTACTTC.

The CDR3 loop is CAWSPLPSVQFF. The CDR3 DNA sequence: TGTGCCTGGAGTCCCCTACCTAGCGTGCAGTTCTTC. The V and J genes are TRBV30 and TRBJ2-1; perhaps TRBD2 as D (6 bases). The CDR3 is made up of 12 amino acids. The germline CDR1 and CDR2 sequences are GTSNPN and SVGIG (reference sequence). V dropped 2 bases and J dropped 12 bases, with 14 bases sitting between them.

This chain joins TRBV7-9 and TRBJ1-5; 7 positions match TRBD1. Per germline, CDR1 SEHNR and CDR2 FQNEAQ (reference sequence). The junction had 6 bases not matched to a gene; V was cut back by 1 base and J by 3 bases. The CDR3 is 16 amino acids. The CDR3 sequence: CASSLGRDRANQPQHF. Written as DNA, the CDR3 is TGTGCCAGCAGCTTAGGGAGAGACAGGGCCAATCAGCCCCAGCATTTT.

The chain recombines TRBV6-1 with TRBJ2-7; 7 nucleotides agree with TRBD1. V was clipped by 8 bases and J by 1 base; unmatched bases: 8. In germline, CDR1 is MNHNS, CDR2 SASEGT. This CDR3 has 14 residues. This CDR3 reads CASPGDSASYEQYF. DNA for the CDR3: TGTGCCAGCCCAGGGGACAGCGCTTCCTACGAGCAGTACTTC.

The CDR3: CASSSGTGIIANTGELFF. As DNA, the CDR3 is TGTGCCAGCAGCTCCGGGACAGGGATTATCGCGAACACCGGGGAGCTGTTTTTT. This chain joins TRBV7-3 and TRBJ2-2, with 9 bases lining up with TRBD1. This CDR3 has 18 residues. Germline V gene lookup returns CDR1 SGHTA and CDR2 FQGTGA. Trimming cost V 4 bases and J 0 bases; bases outside gene matches: 9.

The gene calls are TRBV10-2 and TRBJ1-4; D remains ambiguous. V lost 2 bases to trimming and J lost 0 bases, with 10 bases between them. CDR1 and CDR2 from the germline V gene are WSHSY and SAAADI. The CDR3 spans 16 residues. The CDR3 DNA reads TGCGCCAGCAGTGAGCGGGTTCCTGCAACTAATGAAAAACTGTTTTTT. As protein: CASSERVPATNEKLFF.